This T cell receptor (beta chain) was identified in a study of blood T cells in healthy people across ages. This CDR3 spans 11 amino acids. Trimming cost V 6 bases and J 14 bases; bases outside gene matches: 7. PCR was performed a second time for about 7 to 12 cycles using a sample-barcoded 5' primer and a J-beta primer mix. One entry per CDR3 protein, called by TCRdb with MiXCR from the 5' RACE reads. Among about 1,800,000 distinct CDR3 sequences listed, 28% were seen once. This clonotype was detected a few times. Healthy Caucasians from Russia aged roughly 6 to 95 served as donors. The chain employs TRBV12-3 or TRBV12-4 and TRBJ2-1, with 7 bases fitting TRBD1. Sequencing input: blood. This receptor was obtained from a woman aged 25-40 years in good health. The CDR3 sequence: CASSFRQGKFF. The CDR3 nucleotides read TGTGCCAGCAGCTTTCGACAGGGAAAGTTCTTC.